This T cell receptor beta chain was profiled in a study of blood T cell repertoires in COVID-19. The assay was immunoSEQ multiplex PCR, and TCRdb's table has in-frame clones only and misses some. The sample has about 80,000 clones; 70% to 80% are singletons. The TCR comes from a man aged 70 or older with active or convalescent COVID-19. The sample consisted of peripheral blood.

The CDR3 coding sequence is TGTGCCAGCAGCAGGGGGACAGGGGAGACCCGGGAGTATTTT. Residues: CASSRGTGETREYF. This chain connects TRBV9 to TRBJ2-3; TRBD1 matches at 10 bases. Germline lookup yields CDR1 SGDLS and CDR2 YYNGEE. The CDR3 is 14 residues long. The V segment lost 4 bases and the J segment 13 bases; nucleotides outside the gene matches: 12.